A single TCR beta chain is shown here with its context. Repertoires were generated with immunoSEQ multiplex PCR, while TCRdb's copy carries only in-frame clones and drops some. Of about 60,000 clones in the sample, approximately 84% are singletons; the top ten hold 15% to 20%. This entry is derived from a study of blood T cell repertoires in COVID-19. Study-level background: PBMCs, B-cell-depleted T cells, or T cells provided the cDNA or gDNA that made up the material.

Deletions cut 11 bases from V and 1 base from J, with 14 bases between. The CDR3 sequence is 13 residues long. In germline, CDR1 is MNHEY, CDR2 SVGAGI. The chain joins TRBV6-5 to TRBJ1-1, with a possible D match to TRBD1 (6 bases). This clonotype was sampled from a man between 60 and 70 years old with COVID-19, enrolled during active disease. The sequencing input was peripheral blood. The CDR3 here is CAGQGSANTEAFF. Here the CDR3 DNA reads TGTGCCGGTCAGGGGTCCGCGAACACTGAAGCTTTCTTT.